Listed below are T cell receptor beta chains from one sample, sequenced in a study of T cell changes during pregnancy in multiple sclerosis. Clones were read by immunoSEQ multiplex PCR, and TCRdb kept only the in-frame ones, dropping some. This sample has under 70,000 clones; approximately 91% occur once, and the top ten carry 0.76%. The sample here was CD4+ T cells from peripheral blood mononuclear cells, taken in the first trimester of pregnancy. Receptor source: a female donor with multiple sclerosis, enrolled in a pregnancy study. Each CDR3 is given with its conserved first and last residue. The order of the fields is V gene, CDR3 length, D gene, clone size, J gene, CDR3 protein, CDR3 DNA. The D gene is left open where the match is weak. Where a row states a size, it is once, few, many or the class of an expanded clone; other rows omit it.

TRBV6-1,14,-,-,TRBJ2-5,CASSGSWGRETQYF,TGTGCCAGCAGTGGGAGTTGGGGCCGAGAGACCCAGTACTTC
TRBV19,15,TRBD1,-,TRBJ1-2,CASSRDRGLSGGYTF,TGTGCCAGTAGTCGGGACAGGGGCCTATCTGGGGGCTACACCTTC
TRBV10-3,14,TRBD2,-,TRBJ2-5,CAISEPSGGETQYF,TGTGCCATCAGTGAGCCTAGCGGGGGGGAGACCCAGTACTTC
TRBV2,14,TRBD1,-,TRBJ1-5,CASSLTGGYQPQHF,TGTGCCAGCAGCTTGACAGGGGGCTATCAGCCCCAGCATTTT
TRBV7-2,16,-,-,TRBJ2-7,CASRGRDTIFFYEQYF,TGTGCCAGCAGAGGCCGGGACACGATCTTTTTCTACGAGCAGTACTTC
TRBV7-7,15,TRBD2,-,TRBJ2-1,CASSLALAGPNEQFF,TGTGCCAGCAGCTTAGCCCTAGCGGGGCCCAATGAGCAGTTCTTC
TRBV10-3,17,TRBD1,-,TRBJ1-4,CAISEPAGTGVYEKLFF,TGTGCCATCAGTGAGCCAGCCGGGACAGGGGTTTATGAAAAACTGTTTTTT
TRBV4-2,13,-,-,TRBJ1-1,CASSQDRGTEAFF,TGTGCCAGCAGCCAAGACAGGGGAACTGAAGCTTTCTTT
TRBV23-1,16,TRBD1,-,TRBJ2-5,CAGEQDRENWQETQYF,TGCGCCGGGGAACAGGACAGGGAGAACTGGCAAGAGACCCAGTACTTC
TRBV6-5,15,-,-,TRBJ1-4,CASSYSGTPNEKLFF,TGTGCCAGCAGTTACTCCGGGACACCTAATGAAAAACTGTTTTTT
TRBV5-1,18,TRBD2,-,TRBJ2-5,CASSLAGLAGSGQETQYF,TGCGCCAGCAGCTTGGCGGGACTAGCGGGATCTGGCCAAGAGACCCAGTACTTC
TRBV4-3,15,TRBD2,few,TRBJ2-7,CASSPRTSGGYEQYF,TGCGCCAGCAGCCCCCGGACTAGCGGGGGGTACGAGCAGTACTTC
TRBV4-3,17,-,-,TRBJ1-4,CASSQGGGVRVGEKLFF,TGCGCCAGCAGCCAAGGGGGGGGTGTGAGGGTCGGGGAAAAACTGTTTTTT
TRBV6-1,15,-,-,TRBJ1-6,CASRGGETYNSPLHF,TGTGCCAGCAGGGGGGGGGAGACCTATAATTCACCCCTCCACTTT
TRBV10-2,11,-,-,TRBJ2-7,CATLQGYEQYF,TGCGCCACGTTACAGGGCTACGAGCAGTACTTC
TRBV30,12,-,few,TRBJ2-1,CAWGQKNNEQFF,TGTGCCTGGGGACAGAAGAACAATGAGCAGTTCTTC
TRBV23-1,16,TRBD1,few,TRBJ1-2,CASSQRDRAEWDGYTF,TGCGCCAGCAGTCAACGGGACAGGGCTGAGTGGGATGGCTACACCTTC
TRBV19,13,-,-,TRBJ2-2,CASSQGLTGELFF,TGTGCCAGTAGTCAGGGGCTCACCGGGGAGCTGTTTTTT
TRBV4-2,16,-,-,TRBJ2-1,CASSLGGGGHRNEQFF,TGTGCCAGCAGCCTAGGGGGCGGGGGGCACCGGAATGAGCAGTTCTTC
TRBV5-5,19,TRBD2,-,TRBJ2-2,CASSLGAASGGLNTGELFF,TGTGCCAGCAGCCTGGGGGCTGCTAGCGGGGGGCTTAACACCGGGGAGCTGTTTTTT
TRBV6-4,14,TRBD1,-,TRBJ2-2,CASKGQANTGELFF,TGTGCCAGCAAGGGACAGGCGAACACCGGGGAGCTGTTTTTT
TRBV2,16,TRBD1,-,TRBJ1-1,CASRLDRGRGKTEAFF,TGTGCCAGCAGGCTCGACAGGGGTAGGGGAAAAACTGAAGCTTTCTTT
TRBV7-9,15,TRBD2,-,TRBJ2-3,CASSLEAGGTDTQYF,TGTGCCAGCAGCTTAGAGGCGGGGGGAACAGATACGCAGTATTTT
TRBV30,12,TRBD1,-,TRBJ2-1,CAWSGGGDEQFF,TGTGCCTGGAGTGGAGGGGGCGATGAGCAGTTCTTC
TRBV29-1,11,-,-,TRBJ1-2,CSVETGSGYTF,TGCAGCGTGGAGACAGGTAGTGGCTACACCTTC
TRBV6-6,13,-,-,TRBJ1-2,CASSEDGTYGYTF,TGTGCCAGCAGTGAGGATGGAACCTATGGCTACACCTTC
TRBV21-1,18,-,-,TRBJ1-5,CASSTHLQGLDSNQPQHF,TGTGCCAGCAGCACGCATCTACAGGGGTTAGATAGCAATCAGCCCCAGCATTTT
TRBV27,18,-,-,TRBJ1-4,CASTQGGLARPTNEKLFF,TGTGCCAGCACCCAGGGAGGACTAGCCCGCCCAACTAATGAAAAACTGTTTTTT